Listed below are T cell receptor beta chains from one sample, sequenced in a study of T cell changes during pregnancy in multiple sclerosis. Sequenced by immunoSEQ multiplex PCR; TCRdb stores in-frame clones only, minus some. Here the sample spans about 92,000 clones, roughly nine tenths being singletons. The sample was peripheral blood, taken in the first trimester of pregnancy. The receptor set was obtained from a female donor with multiple sclerosis, enrolled in a pregnancy study. Each CDR3 is given with its conserved first and last residue.

V gene: TRBV29-1
CDR3 protein: CSGLTGTLNEQFF

V gene: TRBV2
CDR3 protein: CASSPILAGGGNEQFF

V gene: TRBV13
CDR3 protein: CASSLATGGHGEQFF

V gene: TRBV28
CDR3 protein: CASRGQGLSPQHF

V gene: TRBV9
CDR3 protein: CASSVGGQGGNEQFF

V gene: TRBV6-5
CDR3 protein: CASSYEHTNTEAFF

V gene: TRBV27
CDR3 protein: CASSTTGYGYTF

V gene: TRBV28
CDR3 protein: CASSQSGTGNTIYF

V gene: TRBV11-2
CDR3 protein: CASSHRGTSGRADEQYF

V gene: TRBV19
CDR3 protein: CASKYGGEPANYGYTF

V gene: TRBV4-2
CDR3 protein: CASSQDGLDRAADEQYF

V gene: TRBV6-4
CDR3 protein: CASSDHTGMAGSSSYNEQFF

V gene: TRBV10-3
CDR3 protein: CAISLAGDTGELFF

V gene: TRBV5-1
CDR3 protein: CASSLDGLDYGEQYF

V gene: TRBV10-3
CDR3 protein: CAISVQGNTEAFF

V gene: TRBV10-3
CDR3 protein: CCTSGGSQSYNEQFF

V gene: TRBV4-1
CDR3 protein: CASSQYAGTGGEQYF

V gene: TRBV14
CDR3 protein: CASSQDLLGQGASGANVLTF

V gene: TRBV5-4
CDR3 protein: CASSPSGNPYEQYF

V gene: TRBV5-5
CDR3 protein: CASSPGQGDVNQPQHF

V gene: TRBV2
CDR3 protein: CASSERTGYGYTF

V gene: TRBV18
CDR3 protein: CASSPRDTHYNEQFF

V gene: TRBV7-2
CDR3 protein: CASSSGRGGYEQYF

V gene: TRBV29-1
CDR3 protein: CSVEVVETANYGYTF

V gene: TRBV4-1
CDR3 protein: CASSSGQGGTDTQYF

V gene: TRBV4-1
CDR3 protein: CASSQGVMETQYF

V gene: TRBV28
CDR3 protein: CASSPGDRGYYEQYF

V gene: TRBV6-5
CDR3 protein: CASMGQGSTDTQYF

V gene: TRBV7-6
CDR3 protein: CASSSQTSGYFDEQFF

V gene: TRBV27
CDR3 protein: CASRPIGGYGYTF

V gene: TRBV9
CDR3 protein: CASSADSYNQPQHF

V gene: TRBV5-1
CDR3 protein: CASSQNRVTEAFF

V gene: TRBV28
CDR3 protein: CASSGAGPMDEQFF

V gene: TRBV5-4
CDR3 protein: CASSASSSAYEQYF

V gene: TRBV7-6
CDR3 protein: CASSLTTETQYF

V gene: TRBV19
CDR3 protein: CASSTRRDLNTEAFF

V gene: TRBV25-1
CDR3 protein: CASSPGLAGGTHTDTQYF

V gene: TRBV7-2
CDR3 protein: CASSLDRGHETQYF

V gene: TRBV29-1
CDR3 protein: CSVDDPLGASAKNIQYF

V gene: TRBV30
CDR3 protein: CAWSSSFTDTQYF

V gene: TRBV19
CDR3 protein: CASSVAGTSSYNEQFF

V gene: TRBV30
CDR3 protein: CAWSVGTTEAFF

V gene: TRBV7-9
CDR3 protein: CASGAGTGARPAFF

V gene: TRBV12-5
CDR3 protein: CASGLRLWGGGSDYEQYF

V gene: TRBV5-6
CDR3 protein: CASSLKRESYNEQFF

V gene: TRBV18
CDR3 protein: CASSPPGGSYNEQFF

V gene: TRBV19
CDR3 protein: CASSMGGQWNQPQHF

V gene: TRBV27
CDR3 protein: CASSLDRGNYGYTF

V gene: TRBV28
CDR3 protein: CASRILVTDTQYF

V gene: TRBV5-1
CDR3 protein: CASSFVAGGITGELFF

V gene: TRBV12-5
CDR3 protein: CASGSSSSGTSTDTQYF

V gene: TRBV7-9
CDR3 protein: CATLRTGGNEKLFF

V gene: TRBV19
CDR3 protein: CASSQAGGFNEQFF

V gene: TRBV6-5
CDR3 protein: CASRQSTGNYEQYF

V gene: TRBV5-5
CDR3 protein: CASSLGAGEGPQHF

V gene: TRBV6-6
CDR3 protein: CASKRQDRRNEKLFF

V gene: TRBV7-6
CDR3 protein: CASSVQSEGARAQYF